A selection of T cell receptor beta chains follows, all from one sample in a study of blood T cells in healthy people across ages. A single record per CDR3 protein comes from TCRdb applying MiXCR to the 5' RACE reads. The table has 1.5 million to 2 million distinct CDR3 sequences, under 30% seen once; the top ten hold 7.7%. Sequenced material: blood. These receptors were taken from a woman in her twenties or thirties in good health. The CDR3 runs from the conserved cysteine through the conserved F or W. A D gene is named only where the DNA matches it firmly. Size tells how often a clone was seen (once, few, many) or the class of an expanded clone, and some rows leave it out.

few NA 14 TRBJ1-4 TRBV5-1 CASSWGSGNEKLFF TGCGCCAGCAGCTGGGGCTCGGGTAATGAAAAACTGTTTTTT
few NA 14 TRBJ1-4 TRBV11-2 CASSAGSGREKLFF TGTGCCAGCAGCGCCGGCTCCGGAAGGGAAAAACTGTTTTTT
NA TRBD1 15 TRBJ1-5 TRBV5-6 CASNYGQGLNQPQHF TGTGCCAGCAACTACGGACAGGGGCTCAATCAGCCCCAGCATTTT
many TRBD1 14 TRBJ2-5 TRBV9 CASSGQGIGETQYF TGTGCCAGCAGCGGACAGGGAATTGGAGAGACCCAGTACTTC
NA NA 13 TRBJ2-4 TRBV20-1 CSASRGALNIQYF TGCAGTGCTAGCCGGGGGGCCCTAAACATTCAGTACTTC
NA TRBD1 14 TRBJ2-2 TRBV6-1 CASKDRAGTGELFF TGTGCCAGCAAAGACAGGGCAGGCACCGGGGAGCTGTTTTTT
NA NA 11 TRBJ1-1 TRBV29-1 CSVVTDTEAFF TGCAGCGTTGTAACAGACACTGAAGCTTTCTTT
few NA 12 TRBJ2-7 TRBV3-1 CASSAQGTEQYF TGTGCCAGCAGCGCACAGGGCACCGAGCAGTACTTC
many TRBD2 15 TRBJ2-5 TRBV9 CASSVETSGEETQYF TGTGCCAGCAGCGTAGAAACTAGCGGGGAAGAGACCCAGTACTTC
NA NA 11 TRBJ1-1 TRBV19 CASRRGDEAFF TGTGCCAGTAGACGAGGGGATGAAGCTTTCTTT
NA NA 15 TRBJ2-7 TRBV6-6 CASSPGGRPSYEQYF TGTGCCAGCAGTCCCGGGGGCAGACCCTCCTACGAGCAGTACTTC
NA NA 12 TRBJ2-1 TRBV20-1 CSATLARDEQFF TGCAGTGCTACCCTAGCTAGGGATGAGCAGTTCTTC
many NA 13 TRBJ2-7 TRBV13 CASSFTTAGEQYF TGTGCCAGCAGCTTTACCACGGCGGGGGAGCAGTACTTC
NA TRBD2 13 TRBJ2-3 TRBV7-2 CATAGGRTDTQYF TGTGCCACCGCGGGAGGAAGAACAGATACACAGTATTTT
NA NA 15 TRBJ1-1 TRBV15 CATSRKAQGTTEAFF TGTGCCACCAGCAGAAAGGCCCAGGGGACGACTGAAGCTTTCTTT
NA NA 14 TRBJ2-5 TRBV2 CASSEERVQETQYF TGTGCCAGCAGCGAAGAGCGGGTACAAGAGACCCAGTACTTC
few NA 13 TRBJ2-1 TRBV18 CASSADLYNEQFF TGTGCCAGCTCAGCGGACTTGTACAATGAGCAGTTCTTC
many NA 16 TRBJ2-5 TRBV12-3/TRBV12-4 CASSLEDLRSEETQYF TGTGCCAGCAGTTTGGAGGACTTGCGGAGTGAAGAGACCCAGTACTTC
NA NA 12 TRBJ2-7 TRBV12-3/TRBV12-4 CARRGDTYEQYF TGTGCCCGCAGGGGCGATACCTACGAGCAGTACTTC
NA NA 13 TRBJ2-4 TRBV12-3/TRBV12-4 CASSSTRTGNEYF TGTGCCAGCAGTTCCACCCGGACTGGGAACGAGTACTTC
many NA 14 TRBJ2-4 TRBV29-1 CSVEGEQAKNIQYF TGCAGCGTTGAGGGAGAACAAGCCAAAAACATTCAGTACTTC
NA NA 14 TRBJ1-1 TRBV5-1 CASSPINGYTEAFF TGCGCCAGCAGCCCCATCAATGGGTACACTGAAGCTTTCTTT
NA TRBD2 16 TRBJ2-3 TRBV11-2 CASSPREGGRADTQYF TGTGCCAGCAGCCCAAGGGAGGGAGGCAGGGCAGATACGCAGTATTTT
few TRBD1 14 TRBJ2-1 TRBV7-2 CASSIGQGGHEQFF TGTGCCAGCAGCATCGGACAGGGAGGCCATGAGCAGTTCTTC
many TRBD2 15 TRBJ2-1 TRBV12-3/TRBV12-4 CASSRTSGGHNEQFF TGTGCCAGCAGTCGGACTAGCGGGGGGCACAATGAGCAGTTCTTC
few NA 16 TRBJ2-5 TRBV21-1 CASSSLSGTDGETQYF TGTGCCAGCAGCAGCCTTTCCGGGACAGATGGAGAGACCCAGTACTTC
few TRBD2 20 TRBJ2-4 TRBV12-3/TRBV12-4 CASSRLPGLAGGRVKNIQYF TGTGCCAGCAGCCGATTGCCGGGACTAGCGGGGGGGCGGGTCAAAAACATTCAGTACTTC
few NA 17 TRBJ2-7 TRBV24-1 CATSDFPTFPGGPAQYF TGTGCCACCAGTGATTTCCCAACCTTCCCAGGGGGGCCGGCACAGTACTTC